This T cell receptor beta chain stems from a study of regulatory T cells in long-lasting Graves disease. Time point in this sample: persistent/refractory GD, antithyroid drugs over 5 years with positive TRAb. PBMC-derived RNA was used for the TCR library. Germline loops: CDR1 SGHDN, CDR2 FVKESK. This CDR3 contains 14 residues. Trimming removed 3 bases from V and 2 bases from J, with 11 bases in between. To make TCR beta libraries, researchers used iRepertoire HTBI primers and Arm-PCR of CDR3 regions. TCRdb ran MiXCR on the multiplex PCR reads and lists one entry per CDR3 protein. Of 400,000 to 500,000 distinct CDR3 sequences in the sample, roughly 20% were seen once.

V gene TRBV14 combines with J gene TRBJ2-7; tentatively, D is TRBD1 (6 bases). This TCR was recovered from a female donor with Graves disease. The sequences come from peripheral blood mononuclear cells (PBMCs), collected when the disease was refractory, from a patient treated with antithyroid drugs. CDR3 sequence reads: CASSHWDTPYEQYF. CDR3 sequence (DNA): TGTGCCAGCAGCCACTGGGACACTCCCTACGAGCAGTACTTC.